This TCR beta chain was captured in a study of identical twins. General observations from the study: Cross-sectional statistical analysis, not tracking of the same donors, underpinned the conclusions.

Template switching, a step in the protocol, added a universal primer site, and cDNA carried unique molecular identifiers. TCRdb re-called the 5' RACE reads through MiXCR, storing one row per CDR3 protein. The top ten clones hold approximately 0.29% of a sample with around 1.7 million distinct CDR3 sequences, roughly 35% of them seen once. This clonotype was counted between two and nine times. Its antigen is still unknown. The J segment lost 3 bases and the V segment lost 3 bases, leaving 10 bases of the junction unmatched. CDR3 size: 16 residues. CDR1 and CDR2 (germline): LGHNA, YNFKEQ. The sequence was obtained from a newborn girl in good health. This chain connects TRBV4-2 to TRBJ2-7, with TRBD2 matching over 8 bases. Sequencing was carried out using cord blood. This chain's CDR3 is CASSQTGTRRRYEQYF. DNA of the CDR3: TGTGCCAGCAGCCAGACCGGGACTAGGAGACGCTACGAGCAGTACTTC.